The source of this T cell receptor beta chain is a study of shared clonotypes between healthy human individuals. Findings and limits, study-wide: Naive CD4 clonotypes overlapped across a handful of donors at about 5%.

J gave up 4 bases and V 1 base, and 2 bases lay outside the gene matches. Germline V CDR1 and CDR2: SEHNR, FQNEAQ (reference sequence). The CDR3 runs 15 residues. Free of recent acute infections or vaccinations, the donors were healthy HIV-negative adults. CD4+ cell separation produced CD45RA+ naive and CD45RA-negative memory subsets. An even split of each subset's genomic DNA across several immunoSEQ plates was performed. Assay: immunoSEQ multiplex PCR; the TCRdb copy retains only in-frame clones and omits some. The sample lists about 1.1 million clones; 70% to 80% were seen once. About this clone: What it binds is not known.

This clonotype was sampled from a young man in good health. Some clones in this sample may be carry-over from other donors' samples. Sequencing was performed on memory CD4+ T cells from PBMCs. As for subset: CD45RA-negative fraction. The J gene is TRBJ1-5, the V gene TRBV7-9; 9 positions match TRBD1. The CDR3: CASSLGTGENQPQHF. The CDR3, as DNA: TGTGCCAGCAGCTTAGGGACAGGGGAAAATCAGCCCCAGCATTTT.